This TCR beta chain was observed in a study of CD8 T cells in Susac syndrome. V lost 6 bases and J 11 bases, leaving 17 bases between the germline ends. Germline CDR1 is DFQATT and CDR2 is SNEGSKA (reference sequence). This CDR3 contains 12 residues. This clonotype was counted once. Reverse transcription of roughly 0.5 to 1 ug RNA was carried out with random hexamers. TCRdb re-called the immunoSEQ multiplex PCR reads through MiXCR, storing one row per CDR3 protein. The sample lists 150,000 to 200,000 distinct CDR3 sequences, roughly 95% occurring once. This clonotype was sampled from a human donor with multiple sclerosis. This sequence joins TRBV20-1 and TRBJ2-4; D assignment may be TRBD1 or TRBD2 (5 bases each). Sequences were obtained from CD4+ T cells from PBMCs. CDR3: CSAAGRDVLQYF. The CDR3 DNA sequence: TGCAGTGCCGCTGGCAGGGACGTGCTTCAGTACTTC.